What follows are 15 T cell receptor beta chains derived from one specimen sequenced in a study of naive and memory T cell subsets. A UMI-containing oligonucleotide was joined by 3' ligation to the TCR cDNA template. Four PCR rounds used nested alpha and beta constant region primers plus the SP2 primer. Using its own MiXCR run on the 5' RACE reads, TCRdb lists one record per CDR3 protein. The top ten clones hold roughly 9.7% of a sample with more than 50,000 distinct CDR3 sequences, roughly 7% of them seen once. The source of these receptors is a male donor in good health.

This clonotype occurred many times. The V call is TRBV2, the J call TRBJ1-6; perhaps TRBD1 as D (6 bases). V was clipped by 5 bases and J by 7 bases, with 12 bases between them. CDR1 is SNHLY and CDR2 is FYNNEI in the germline V gene. The CDR3 sequence is 14 residues long. This chain's CDR3 is CASSRDIVNSPLHF. As DNA, the CDR3 is TGTGCCAGCAGTCGGGACATCGTCAATTCACCCCTCCACTTT.

This clonotype was counted at least ten times. The chain is built from TRBV11-2 and TRBJ2-1; D not certain. Trimming took off 1 base at V and 9 bases at J, with 7 bases between the two ends. CDR3 length: 12 amino acids. The germline V gene encodes CDR1 SGHAT and CDR2 FQNNGV. CDR3 sequence reads: CASSLVGSEQFF. CDR3 bases: TGTGCCAGCAGCTTAGTAGGGTCTGAGCAGTTCTTC.

In this sample, this clonotype turned up a few times. The rearrangement uses TRBV27 and TRBJ2-7, with TRBD2 identical over 8 bases. This CDR3 is built from 14 residues. Germline V gene data show CDR1 as MNHEY and CDR2 as SMNVEV (reference sequence). The trim removed 8 bases at V and 0 bases at J, leaving 6 bases unmatched. DNA for the CDR3: TGTGCCAGCGGTAAGACTAGCGCCTCCTACGAGCAGTACTTC. Translating it yields CASGKTSASYEQYF.

This clonotype has at least ten counts. The V and J genes are TRBV12-3 or TRBV12-4 and TRBJ1-6, with TRBD1 matching over 7 bases. With 3 bases clipped from V and 6 bases from J, the junction kept 5 bases outside the gene matches. This CDR3 spans 15 amino acids. CDR3 nucleotide sequence: TGTGCCAGCAGTTTGGAGGGGGCGCGTAATTCACCCCTCCACTTT. Protein: CASSLEGARNSPLHF.

This clonotype was picked up many times. The chain couples TRBV19 to TRBJ2-1; tentatively, D is TRBD1 (5 bases). This CDR3 region has 13 residues. V lost 7 bases to trimming and J lost 7 bases, with 14 bases between them. Germline V gives CDR1 LNHDA, CDR2 SQIVND (reference sequence). Here the CDR3 reads CASTPRVGNEQFF. The CDR3 nucleotides read TGTGCCAGTACCCCCAGGGTGGGAAATGAGCAGTTCTTC.

This clonotype was observed at least ten times. V gene TRBV12-3 or TRBV12-4 combines with J gene TRBJ2-7; D is uncertain. V was cut by 5 bases and J by 2 bases, with 10 bases left in between. The CDR3 length is 13 residues. The CDR3 bases are TGTGCCAGCAGTCGCGTCGGAACCTACGAGCAGTACTTC. This sequence encodes CASSRVGTYEQYF.

The chain couples TRBV12-3 or TRBV12-4 to TRBJ2-1, with D perhaps matching TRBD1 (6 bases). The CDR3 runs to 12 residues. Trimming removed 6 bases at V and 7 bases at J, with 10 bases between. The chain's CDR3 is CASSPDRNEQFF. The CDR3 DNA is TGTGCCAGCAGCCCCGACAGGAATGAGCAGTTCTTC.

This clonotype appeared a few times. The rearrangement links TRBV7-9 to TRBJ2-7, with a weak D call TRBD2 (6 bases). Per the germline V gene, CDR1 is SEHNR and CDR2 is FQNEAQ (reference sequence). The CDR3 sequence is 15 residues long. Trimming took 5 bases from V and 0 from J, leaving 14 bases between them. The CDR3 is CASSQGGAISYEQYF. CDR3 DNA: TGTGCCAGCAGCCAGGGAGGAGCGATCTCCTACGAGCAGTACTTC. Combining the CDR3 with reference TRBV7-9 and TRBJ2-7 gives the whole variable domain DTGVSQNPRHKITKRGQNVTFRCDPISEHNRLYWYRQTLGQGPEFLTYFQNEAQLEKSRLLSDRFSAERPKGSFSTLEIQRTEQGDSAMYLCASSQGGAISYEQYFGPGTRLTVT.

This clonotype was counted ten times or more. The rearrangement uses TRBV7-9 and TRBJ1-1; D not resolved. There are 11 residues in the CDR3. The germline V gene has CDR1 SEHNR and CDR2 FQNEAQ (reference sequence). Trimming pared 6 bases from V and 7 bases from J, leaving 9 bases between. The CDR3 DNA reads TGTGCCAGCAGTCACTCGGATGAAGCTTTCTTT. Amino acids: CASSHSDEAFF.

This clonotype was observed a few times. This chain connects TRBV2 to TRBJ2-2; D may be TRBD2 (5 bases). The CDR3 covers 15 residues. V was clipped by 7 bases and J by 2 bases, with 14 bases between them. Germline lookup yields CDR1 SNHLY and CDR2 FYNNEI. CDR3 sequence reads: CASTLGAPNTGELFF. CDR3 coding DNA: TGTGCCAGCACCTTGGGAGCACCCAACACCGGGGAGCTGTTTTTT.

This clonotype was seen at least ten times. V usage is TRBV6-5 and J usage is TRBJ1-2; tentative D call: TRBD1 (5 bases). Trimming stripped 3 bases from V and 3 bases from J, with 14 bases between. This CDR3 has 15 amino acids. Germline V lookup: CDR1 MNHEY, CDR2 SVGAGI. CDR3 coding DNA: TGTGCCAGCAGTTATGAGGGGACGGGAGACTATGGCTACACCTTC. As protein: CASSYEGTGDYGYTF.

This clonotype turned up a few times. The CDR3 loop is CASSDQVLALTEAFF. CDR3 DNA sequence: TGTGCCAGCAGTGACCAGGTCCTCGCCCTCACTGAAGCTTTCTTT. The J gene is TRBJ1-1, the V gene TRBV6-5; D gene ambiguous. This CDR3 spans 15 amino acids. V was pared by 5 bases and J by 4 bases, with 17 bases between. Germline CDR1 and CDR2: MNHEY and SVGAGI.

The CDR3, as DNA: TGTGCCAGCAGCCGGGGGGGGCAAGGGCTCTACAATGAGCAGTTCTTC. It encodes CASSRGGQGLYNEQFF. The chain recombines TRBV14 with TRBJ2-1; TRBD2 might be the D (7 bases). CDR1 is SGHDN, CDR2 FVKESK, per germline. The CDR3 sequence is 16 residues long. Trimming stripped 4 bases from V and 3 bases from J, with 16 bases between.

At least ten counts were recorded for this clonotype. CDR3 in amino acids: CASSQDWGQGTYEQYF. DNA for the CDR3: TGCGCCAGCAGCCAAGATTGGGGACAGGGGACATACGAGCAGTACTTC. This chain joins TRBV4-1 and TRBJ2-7; TRBD1 matches at 10 bases. This CDR3 is built from 16 residues. In germline, CDR1 is MGHRA, CDR2 YSYEKL. J was trimmed by 4 bases and V by 0 bases; bases with no gene match: 6.

This clonotype was found a few times. This chain uses TRBV19 with TRBJ1-2, with unresolved D. Between the trimmed V and J ends, which lost 0 bases and 7 bases, there was a span of 18 bases. Germline-derived CDR1 and CDR2 are LNHDA and SQIVND (reference sequence). This CDR3 has 16 amino acids. The CDR3 DNA reads as TGTGCCAGTAGTATAGACCAGACCCTCCCGTACTTTGGCTACACCTTC. Translating it yields CASSIDQTLPYFGYTF.